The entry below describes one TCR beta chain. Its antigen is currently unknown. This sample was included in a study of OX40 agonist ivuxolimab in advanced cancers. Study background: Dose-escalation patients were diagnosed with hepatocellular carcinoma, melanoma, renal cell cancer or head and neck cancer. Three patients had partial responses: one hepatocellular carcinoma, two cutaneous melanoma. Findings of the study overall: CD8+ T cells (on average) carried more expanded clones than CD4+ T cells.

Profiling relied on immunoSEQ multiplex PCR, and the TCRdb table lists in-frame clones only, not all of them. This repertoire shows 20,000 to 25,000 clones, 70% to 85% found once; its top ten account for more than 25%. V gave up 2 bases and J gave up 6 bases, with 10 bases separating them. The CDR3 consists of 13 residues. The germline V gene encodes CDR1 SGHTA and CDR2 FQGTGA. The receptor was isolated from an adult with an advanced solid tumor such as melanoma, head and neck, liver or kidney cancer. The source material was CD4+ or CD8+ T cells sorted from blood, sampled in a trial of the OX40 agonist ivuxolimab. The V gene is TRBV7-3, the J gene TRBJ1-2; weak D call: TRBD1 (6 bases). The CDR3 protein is CASSLGAGDGYTF. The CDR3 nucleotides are TGTGCCAGCAGCTTAGGGGCAGGGGATGGCTACACCTTC.